This T cell receptor (beta chain) is drawn from a study of blood T cell repertoires in COVID-19. Study-level background: The cDNA or gDNA used as material had been derived from T cells, B-cell-depleted T cells, or PBMCs.

TCRdb's copy holds only in-frame clones and misses some; the assay was immunoSEQ multiplex PCR. The sample has some 51,000 clones; more than 70% are singletons. V trimming: 4 bases; J trimming: 8 bases; junction bases outside the gene matches: 1. The length of the CDR3 is 11 residues. Germline values: CDR1 SGHAT, CDR2 FQNNGV. The chain joins TRBV11-2 to TRBJ1-2; the match to TRBD1 covers 7 bases. The origin of this receptor is a man aged 45-60 years with active COVID-19. Sequenced sample: peripheral blood. CDR3 amino acids: CASSSGQGYTF. Written as DNA, the CDR3 is TGTGCCAGCAGCTCGGGACAGGGCTACACCTTC.